A single T cell receptor beta chain is shown here with its context. Antigen unknown. This specimen comes from a study of shared clonotypes between healthy human individuals. About the research overall: The study enrolled two women and a few men aged 18 to 49. Study-wide points: Naive subsets generally exceeded memory subsets in estimated richness. The sampled material consisted only of blood, and tissue repertoires are likely to differ.

The germline gives CDR1 MDHEN, CDR2 SYDVKM. Trimming left V 6 bases short and J 3 bases short, with 17 bases between. This CDR3 has 16 amino acids. The material for each subset, its genomic DNA, was split evenly across several immunoSEQ plates. Repertoires were generated with immunoSEQ multiplex PCR, while TCRdb's copy carries only in-frame clones and drops some. The sample has about 2.3 million clones, approximately 93% seen once. The J gene is TRBJ2-2, the V gene TRBV28; a possible D gene is TRBD2 (7 bases). Input material: naive CD4+ T cells from PBMCs. Subset specified: CD45RA+ positively selected. The source of this sequence is a man in his late teens or twenties in good health. Some clones in this sample may be carry-over from other donors' samples. The CDR3 DNA reads as TGTGCCAGCAGCTCGATGGGGGGGCCCCACACCGGGGAGCTGTTTTTT. It specifies CASSSMGGPHTGELFF.